The 15 T cell receptor beta chains below all came from one sample that was sequenced in a study of shared clonotypes between healthy human individuals. Sequenced by immunoSEQ multiplex PCR; TCRdb stores in-frame clones only, minus some. The profile shows some 550,000 clones, almost 97% of them singletons. Sequencing was performed on naive CD4+ T cells sorted from blood. Subset noted: CD45RA+ positively selected. The receptors originated from a woman aged 30 to 39 in good health.

This chain uses TRBV18 with TRBJ2-3; the D gene is possibly TRBD2 (5 bases). CDR1 and CDR2 (germline): KGHSH, LQKENI. The CDR3 runs 13 residues. V lost 6 bases and J 4 bases, leaving 11 bases between the germline ends. The CDR3 is CASSREGSDTQYF. CDR3 in DNA: TGTGCCAGCTCGAGGGAAGGGTCAGATACGCAGTATTTT. The full variable domain, rest sourced from reference TRBV18 and TRBJ2-3, is NAGVMQNPRHLVRRRGQEARLRCSPMKGHSHVYWYRQLPEEGLKFMVYLQKENIIDESGMPKERFSAEFPKEGPSILRIQQVVRGDSAAYFCASSREGSDTQYFGPGTRLTVL.

The rearrangement joins TRBV28 to TRBJ1-2; 9 nucleotides match TRBD1. The CDR3 runs to 15 residues. The germline gives CDR1 MDHEN, CDR2 SYDVKM. Trimming cost V 6 bases and J 7 bases; bases outside gene matches: 12. CDR3 sequence: CASSPGTGPWSGYTF. For the CDR3, the DNA is TGTGCCAGCAGCCCCGGGACAGGGCCCTGGAGTGGCTACACCTTC.

The chain combines TRBV28 with TRBJ2-1; possible D gene TRBD2, 6 bases. CDR1 is MDHEN, CDR2 SYDVKM, per germline. The CDR3 is 16 amino acids. The CDR3, as DNA: TGTGCTGTAAGGGGTGGTAGCGGCCCTCTTGGCAATGAGCAGTTCTTC. It specifies CAVRGGSGPLGNEQFF.

The chain has TRBV7-8 and TRBJ2-4; the D is unclear. With 1 base removed from V and 0 bases from J, the gap between germline ends came to 7 bases. CDR3 length: 15 residues. CDR1 and CDR2 (germline): SGHVS, FQNEAQ. The CDR3: CASSLGHLAKNIQYF. DNA of the CDR3: TGTGCCAGCAGCTTAGGACACCTAGCCAAAAACATTCAGTACTTC. The variable domain in full, with the rest retrieved from reference TRBV7-8 and TRBJ2-4, is GAGVSQSPRYKVAKRGQDVALRCDPISGHVSLFWYQQALGQGPEFLTYFQNEAQLDKSGLPSDRFFAERPEGSVSTLKIQRTQQEDSAVYLCASSLGHLAKNIQYFGAGTRLSVL.

The chain is built from TRBV7-2 and TRBJ2-1; maybe TRBD1 (6 bases). V dropped 0 bases and J dropped 4 bases, with 10 bases sitting between them. The CDR3 has 15 residues. CDR1 is SGHTA and CDR2 is FQGNSA in the germline V gene. DNA of the CDR3: TGTGCCAGCAGCTTAGCACCGGACAGTTACAATGAGCAGTTCTTC. Its protein product is CASSLAPDSYNEQFF.

The CDR3 sequence is CASSLFGGPYNEQFF. CDR3 sequence (DNA): TGTGCCAGCAGCTTATTCGGGGGTCCCTACAATGAGCAGTTCTTC. The chain joins TRBV7-2 to TRBJ2-1, with D perhaps TRBD2 (6 bases). Germline-derived CDR1 and CDR2 are SGHTA and FQGNSA. The CDR3 is made up of 15 amino acids. Trimming took 2 bases from V and 2 from J, leaving 10 bases between them.

The chain has TRBV14 and TRBJ1-3, with D unclear. The germline V and J ends were trimmed by 0 bases and 0 bases, with 6 bases remaining between them. This CDR3 has 15 amino acids. Per the germline V gene, CDR1 is SGHDN and CDR2 is FVKESK. The CDR3 coding sequence is TGTGCCAGCAGCCAAGAAGCCTACTCTGGAAACACCATATATTTT. Its translation: CASSQEAYSGNTIYF.

The CDR3 reads CASSSGQGSFYGYTF. The CDR3 DNA reads TGTGCCAGCAGCTCGGGACAGGGGAGTTTCTATGGCTACACCTTC. J is TRBJ1-2 and V is TRBV28; 10 bases are a match to TRBD1. This CDR3 is built from 15 residues. Germline lookup yields CDR1 MDHEN and CDR2 SYDVKM. V gave up 6 bases and J gave up 4 bases; unmatched junction bases: 8.

With regard to this clone: This sample also contains other DNA sequences that code for the same CDR3. The V gene is TRBV5-1, the J gene TRBJ2-2; no reliable D call. V shed 2 bases and J shed 7 bases, with 3 bases lying between them. The CDR3 extends over 11 amino acids. Germline-derived CDR1 and CDR2 are SGHRS and YFSETQ. The CDR3 nucleotides are TGCGCCAGCAGCTTTAGCGGGGAGCTGTTTTTT. Amino acid sequence: CASSFSGELFF. Supplemented by reference TRBV5-1 and TRBJ2-2, the full variable domain reads KAGVTQTPRYLIKTRGQQVTLSCSPISGHRSVSWYQQTPGQGLQFLFEYFSETQRNKGNFPGRFSGRQFSNSRSEMNVSTLELGDSALYLCASSFSGELFFGEGSRLTVL.

About this clone: Distinct nucleotide sequences in the sample also encode this CDR3. The rearrangement uses TRBV19 and TRBJ2-7, with D possibly called TRBD1 or TRBD2 (5 bases each). The germline V gene encodes CDR1 LNHDA and CDR2 SQIVND (reference sequence). The V and J ends lost 6 bases and 7 bases respectively, with 16 bases between them. The CDR3 consists of 13 residues. Written as DNA, the CDR3 is TGTGCCAGTAGCCGGGACCGGAGTGGTGAGCAGTACTTC. Its protein product is CASSRDRSGEQYF. The whole variable domain, remainder taken from reference TRBV19 and TRBJ2-7, is DGGITQSPKYLFRKEGQNVTLSCEQNLNHDAMYWYRQDPGQGLRLIYYSQIVNDFQKGDIAEGYSVSREKKESFPLTVTSAQKNPTAFYLCASSRDRSGEQYFGPGTRLTVT.

This chain uses TRBV19 with TRBJ1-1; 9 bases are shared with TRBD1. V shed 10 bases, J shed 4 bases, and the junction held 16 bases outside the gene matches. There are 16 residues in the CDR3. From germline, CDR1 is LNHDA and CDR2 SQIVND (reference sequence). The DNA for the CDR3 is TGTGCCACCTCCTTAGACAGGGGGGGCCTAATCACTGAAGCTTTCTTT. It codes for CATSLDRGGLITEAFF.

The chain has TRBV28 and TRBJ1-5; 8 positions agree with TRBD1. The CDR3 contains 16 residues. Losses at the gene ends were 6 bases for V and 4 bases for J; bases not matched to a gene: 11. Germline assignment: CDR1 MDHEN and CDR2 SYDVKM. The CDR3 reads CASSHSDRGVNQPQHF. The CDR3, as DNA: TGTGCCAGCAGCCATTCCGACAGGGGAGTGAATCAGCCCCAGCATTTT.

The CDR3 is CASRGQGINTGELFF. DNA of the CDR3: TGTGCCAGTAGGGGACAGGGGATTAACACCGGGGAGCTGTTTTTT. V is TRBV19 and J is TRBJ2-2, with 10 bases identical to TRBD1. The CDR3 runs to 15 residues. Germline CDR1 and CDR2: LNHDA and SQIVND (reference sequence). With 6 bases clipped from V and 2 bases from J, the junction kept 3 bases outside the gene matches.

This clone was seen only once. The chain couples TRBV5-4 to TRBJ1-1, with 7 bases lining up with TRBD1. This CDR3 is 14 amino acids long. CDR1 SGHNT and CDR2 YYREEE come from the germline V gene (reference sequence). V lost 1 base to trimming and J lost 0 bases; unmatched junction nucleotides: 0. CDR3 residues: CASSLQGVNTEAFF. Here the CDR3 DNA reads TGTGCCAGCAGCTTGCAGGGGGTGAACACTGAAGCTTTCTTT.

The gene calls are TRBV28 and TRBJ1-5; the D gene is possibly TRBD1 (5 bases). Trimming pared 2 bases from V and 0 bases from J, leaving 14 bases between. The germline V gene has CDR1 MDHEN and CDR2 SYDVKM. The CDR3 has 17 amino acids. CDR3 coding DNA: TGTGCCAGCAGTTTAATGGGGCGGGGATATAGCAATCAGCCCCAGCATTTT. Protein product: CASSLMGRGYSNQPQHF. The full variable domain, completed using reference TRBV28 and TRBJ1-5, is DVKVTQSSRYLVKRTGEKVFLECVQDMDHENMFWYRQDPGLGLRLIYFSYDVKMKEKGDIPEGYSVSREKKERFSLILESASTNQTSMYLCASSLMGRGYSNQPQHFGDGTRLSIL.